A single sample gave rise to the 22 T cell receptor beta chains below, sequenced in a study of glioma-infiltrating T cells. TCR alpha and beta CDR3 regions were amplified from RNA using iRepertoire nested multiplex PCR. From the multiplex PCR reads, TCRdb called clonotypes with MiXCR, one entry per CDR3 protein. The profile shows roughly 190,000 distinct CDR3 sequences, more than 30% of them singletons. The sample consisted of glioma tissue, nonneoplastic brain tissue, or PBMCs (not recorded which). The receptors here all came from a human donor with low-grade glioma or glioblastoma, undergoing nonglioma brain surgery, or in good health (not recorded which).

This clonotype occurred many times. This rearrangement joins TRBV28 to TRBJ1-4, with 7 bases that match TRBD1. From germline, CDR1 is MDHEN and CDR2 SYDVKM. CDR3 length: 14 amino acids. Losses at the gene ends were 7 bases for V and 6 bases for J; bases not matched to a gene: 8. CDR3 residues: CASTHRDRDEKLFF. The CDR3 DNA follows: TGTGCCAGCACACACCGGGACAGAGATGAAAAACTGTTTTTT.

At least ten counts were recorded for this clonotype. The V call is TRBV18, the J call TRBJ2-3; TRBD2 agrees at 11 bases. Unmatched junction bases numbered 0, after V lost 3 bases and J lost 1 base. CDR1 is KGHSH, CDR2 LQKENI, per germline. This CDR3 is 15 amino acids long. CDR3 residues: CASSPGLAGTDTQYF. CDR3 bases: TGTGCCAGCTCACCGGGACTAGCGGGCACAGATACGCAGTATTTT.

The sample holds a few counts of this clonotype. CDR3 in DNA: TGTGCCAGCAGTTTTAGCGGGAGCCCCCTCAATGAGCAGTTCTTC. This translates into CASSFSGSPLNEQFF. The genes are TRBV12-3 or TRBV12-4 and TRBJ2-1; 9 bases agree with TRBD2. The ends lost 3 bases at V and 6 bases at J; junction bases unmatched: 6. The CDR3 extends over 15 amino acids.

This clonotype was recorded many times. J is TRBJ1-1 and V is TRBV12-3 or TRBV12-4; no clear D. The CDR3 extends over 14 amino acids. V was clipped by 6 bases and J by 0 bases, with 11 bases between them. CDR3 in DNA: TGTGCCAGCAGCCTGTGGGCCATGAACACTGAAGCTTTCTTT. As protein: CASSLWAMNTEAFF.

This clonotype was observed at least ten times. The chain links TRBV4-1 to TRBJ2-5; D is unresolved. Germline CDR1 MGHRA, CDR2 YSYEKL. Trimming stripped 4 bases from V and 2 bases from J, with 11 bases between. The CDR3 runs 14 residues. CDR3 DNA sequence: TGCGCCAGCAGCCGGGGATTGGGTCAAGAGACCCAGTACTTC. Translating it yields CASSRGLGQETQYF.

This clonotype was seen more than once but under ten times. The CDR3, as DNA: TGTGCCAGCAGCTTACCGGGGACGAACACCGGGGAGCTGTTTTTT. Its translation is CASSLPGTNTGELFF. The chain couples TRBV27 to TRBJ2-2; TRBD2 is a possible D gene (5 bases). The CDR3 is 15 residues long. V shed 6 bases and J shed 0 bases, with 11 bases lying between them. The germline V gene encodes CDR1 MNHEY and CDR2 SMNVEV (reference sequence).

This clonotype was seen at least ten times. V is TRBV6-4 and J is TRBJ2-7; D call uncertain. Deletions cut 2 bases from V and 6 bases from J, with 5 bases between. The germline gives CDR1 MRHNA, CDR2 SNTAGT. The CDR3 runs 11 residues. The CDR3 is CASSDTLEQYF. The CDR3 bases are TGTGCCAGCAGTGACACCCTCGAGCAGTACTTC.

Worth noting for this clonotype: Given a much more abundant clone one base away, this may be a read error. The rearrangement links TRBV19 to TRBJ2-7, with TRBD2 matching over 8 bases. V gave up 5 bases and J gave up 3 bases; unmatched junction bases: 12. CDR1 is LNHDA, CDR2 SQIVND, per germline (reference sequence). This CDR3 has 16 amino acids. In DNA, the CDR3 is TGTGCCAGTAGTCCGGGACTAGGGAGCCGACACTACGAGCAGTACTTC. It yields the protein CASSPGLGSRHYEQYF.

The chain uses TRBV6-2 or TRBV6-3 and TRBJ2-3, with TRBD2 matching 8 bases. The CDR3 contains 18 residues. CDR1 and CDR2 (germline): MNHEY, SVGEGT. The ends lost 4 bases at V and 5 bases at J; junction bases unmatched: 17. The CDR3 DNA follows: TGTGCCAGCAGTTTCCGAGGGGGACTAGGGGGAGTTAGAGATACGCAGTATTTT. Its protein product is CASSFRGGLGGVRDTQYF.

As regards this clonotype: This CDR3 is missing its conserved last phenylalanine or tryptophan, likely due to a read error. The CDR3 DNA reads as TGTGCCAGCAGCGCGGGACAGGGGGTAGATGGCTACACCTGC. The encoded protein is CASSAGQGVDGYTC. The chain recombines TRBV25-1 with TRBJ1-2, with 11 bases fitting TRBD1. Losses at the gene ends were 6 bases for V and 6 bases for J; bases not matched to a gene: 6. Germline CDR1 and CDR2: MGHDK and SYGVNS. This CDR3 comprises 14 residues.

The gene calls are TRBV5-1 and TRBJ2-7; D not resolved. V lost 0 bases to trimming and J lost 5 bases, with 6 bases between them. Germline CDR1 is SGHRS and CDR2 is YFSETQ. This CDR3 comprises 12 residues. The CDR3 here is CASSLVADEQYF. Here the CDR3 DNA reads TGCGCCAGCAGCTTGGTGGCGGACGAGCAGTACTTC. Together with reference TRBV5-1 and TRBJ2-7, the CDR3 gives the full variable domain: KAGVTQTPRYLIKTRGQQVTLSCSPISGHRSVSWYQQTPGQGLQFLFEYFSETQRNKGNFPGRFSGRQFSNSRSEMNVSTLELGDSALYLCASSLVADEQYFGPGTRLTVT.

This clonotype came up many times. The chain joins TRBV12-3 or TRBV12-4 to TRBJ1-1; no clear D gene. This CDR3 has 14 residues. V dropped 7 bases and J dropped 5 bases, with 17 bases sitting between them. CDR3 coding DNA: TGTGCCAGCATCTCGGGCCGGGTTTGGACTGAAGCTTTCTTT. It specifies CASISGRVWTEAFF.

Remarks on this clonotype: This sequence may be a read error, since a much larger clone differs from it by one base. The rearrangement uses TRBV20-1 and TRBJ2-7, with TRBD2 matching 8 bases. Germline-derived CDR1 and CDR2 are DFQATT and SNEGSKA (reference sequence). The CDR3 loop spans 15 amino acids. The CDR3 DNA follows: TGCAGTGCTAGAGATCGGGTTAGCGGGACGTACGAGCAGCACTTC. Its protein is CSARDRVSGTYEQHF.

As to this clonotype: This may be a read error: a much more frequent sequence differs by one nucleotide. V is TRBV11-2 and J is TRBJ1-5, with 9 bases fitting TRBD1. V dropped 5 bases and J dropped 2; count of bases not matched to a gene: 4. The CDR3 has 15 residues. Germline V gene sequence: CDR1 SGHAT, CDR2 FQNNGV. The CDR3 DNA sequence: TGTGCCAGCAGCGTGGGGACAGGGTGCAATCAGCCCCAGCATTTT. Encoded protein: CASSVGTGCNQPQHF.

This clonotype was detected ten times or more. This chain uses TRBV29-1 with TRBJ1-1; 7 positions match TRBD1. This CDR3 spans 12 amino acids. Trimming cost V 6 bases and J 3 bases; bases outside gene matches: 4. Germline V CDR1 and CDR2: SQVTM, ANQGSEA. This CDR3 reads CSVDRLDTEAFF. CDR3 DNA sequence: TGCAGCGTGGACAGGTTGGACACTGAAGCTTTCTTT.

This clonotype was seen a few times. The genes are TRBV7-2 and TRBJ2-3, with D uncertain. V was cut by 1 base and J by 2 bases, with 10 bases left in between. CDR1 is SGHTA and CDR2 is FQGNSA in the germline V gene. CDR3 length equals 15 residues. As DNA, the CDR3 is TGTGCCAGCAGCTTAGTCCTCCACCACACAGATACGCAGTATTTT. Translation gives CASSLVLHHTDTQYF.

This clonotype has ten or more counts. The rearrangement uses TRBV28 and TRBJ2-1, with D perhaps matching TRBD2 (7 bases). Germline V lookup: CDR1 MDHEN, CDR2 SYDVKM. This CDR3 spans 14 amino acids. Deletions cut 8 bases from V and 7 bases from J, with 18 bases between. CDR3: CASHRGGGANEQFF. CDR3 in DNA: TGTGCCAGCCACCGAGGAGGGGGGGCTAATGAGCAGTTCTTC.

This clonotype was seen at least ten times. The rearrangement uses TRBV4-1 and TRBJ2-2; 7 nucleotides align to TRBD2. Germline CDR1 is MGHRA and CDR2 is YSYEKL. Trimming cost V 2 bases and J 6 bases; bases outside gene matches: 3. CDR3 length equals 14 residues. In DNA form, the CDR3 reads TGCGCCAGCAGCCAATTCGGGAGGCCCGGGGAGCTGTTTTTT. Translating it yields CASSQFGRPGELFF.

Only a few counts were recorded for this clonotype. CDR3 sequence (DNA): TGTGCCAGCAGCTTAATTGCGTCTAATTCACCCCTCCACTTT. Amino acids: CASSLIASNSPLHF. The chain has TRBV11-2 and TRBJ1-6, with D unclear. Per the germline V gene, CDR1 is SGHAT and CDR2 is FQNNGV. This CDR3 is built from 14 residues. V lost 2 bases to trimming and J lost 6 bases, with 8 bases between them.

CDR3 sequence: CASSPRTQSTEAFF. CDR3 DNA sequence: TGTGCCAGCAGCCCCCGGACACAAAGCACTGAAGCTTTCTTT. The rearrangement links TRBV16 to TRBJ1-1, with D possibly matching TRBD1 (5 bases). Between the trimmed V and J ends, which lost 4 bases and 4 bases, there was a span of 13 bases. There are 14 residues in the CDR3. Germline lookup yields CDR1 KGHSY and CDR2 FQNENV.

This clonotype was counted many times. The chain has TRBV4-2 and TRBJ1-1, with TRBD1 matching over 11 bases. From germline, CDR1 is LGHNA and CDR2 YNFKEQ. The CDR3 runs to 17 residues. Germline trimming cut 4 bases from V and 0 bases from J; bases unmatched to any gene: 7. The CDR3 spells CASSPGQGARMNTEAFF. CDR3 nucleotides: TGTGCCAGCAGCCCCGGACAGGGGGCGAGGATGAACACTGAAGCTTTCTTT.

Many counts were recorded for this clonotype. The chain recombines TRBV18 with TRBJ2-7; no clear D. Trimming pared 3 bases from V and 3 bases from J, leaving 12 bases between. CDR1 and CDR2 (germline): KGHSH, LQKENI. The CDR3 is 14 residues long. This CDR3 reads CASSPYSLDYEQYF. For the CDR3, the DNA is TGTGCCAGCTCACCGTATAGTCTGGACTACGAGCAGTACTTC.